Following are 19 T cell receptor beta chains from one sample sequenced in a study of blood T cell repertoires in COVID-19 (dated by TCRdb to the early 2020s). The protocol used for the library was the immunoSEQ multiplex PCR assay. The immuneACCESS repertoire file appears here via TCRdb, limited to in-frame rearrangements. These files lack a portion of the clones; in checked studies, under half of the deficit traces to unresolved V genes, and the cause of the others is not known. A total of under 200,000 clones appear in this sample, approximately 85% of them only once. About 5.8% of the sample goes to the ten largest clones. Sequencing was performed on peripheral blood. The receptors come from a woman between 50 and 59 years old with COVID-19, enrolled during active disease.

The V and J genes are TRBV4-2 and TRBJ1-1; 7 positions agree with TRBD1. V was pared by 4 bases and J by 5 bases, with 4 bases of the junction left unmatched. Germline V gives CDR1 LGHNA, CDR2 YNFKEQ. The CDR3 extends over 13 amino acids. The CDR3 DNA is TGTGCCAGCAGCCCGACAGGGTGGACTGAAGCTTTCTTT. This sequence encodes CASSPTGWTEAFF.

The chain links TRBV19 to TRBJ2-1; 8 nucleotides agree with TRBD2. J was trimmed by 7 bases and V by 1 base; bases with no gene match: 9. The CDR3 has 16 amino acids. The germline CDR1 and CDR2 sequences are LNHDA and SQIVND (reference sequence). In nucleotides, the CDR3 is TGTGCCAGTAGTATAGGGGGTAGCGGGGTGAGGAATGAGCAGTTCTTC. Translating it yields CASSIGGSGVRNEQFF.

This clone appeared once. V is TRBV3-1 (or the pseudogene TRBV3-2) and J is TRBJ1-5; 7 bases fit TRBD1. Germline loops: CDR1 LGHDT, CDR2 YNNKEL (reference sequence). CDR3 length: 17 residues. V was clipped by 4 bases and J by 4 bases; unmatched bases: 13. The CDR3 DNA follows: TGTGCCAGCAGCCCTAGTACGGGACAGCTAATTAATCAGCCCCAGCATTTT. It is translated as CASSPSTGQLINQPQHF.

The chain has TRBV10-2 and TRBJ2-5; weak D call: TRBD2 (6 bases). Germline lookup yields CDR1 WSHSY and CDR2 SAAADI. Trimming took off 4 bases at V and 4 bases at J, with 13 bases between the two ends. CDR3 length: 14 residues. CDR3 region: CASSGLEGGETQYF. For the CDR3, the DNA is TGCGCCAGCAGTGGACTAGAGGGAGGAGAGACCCAGTACTTC.

The chain has TRBV19 and TRBJ1-2; 7 bases fit TRBD1. V was pared by 4 bases and J by 6 bases, with 8 bases of the junction left unmatched. The CDR3 sequence is 14 residues long. CDR1 is LNHDA and CDR2 is SQIVND in the germline V gene (reference sequence). The CDR3 spells CASSKGDRADGYTF. In DNA form, the CDR3 reads TGTGCCAGTAGTAAGGGAGACAGGGCCGATGGCTACACCTTC.

The V gene is TRBV10-2, the J gene TRBJ2-3; TRBD2 matches 7 bases. Germline-derived CDR1 and CDR2 are WSHSY and SAAADI. The CDR3 is 13 residues long. Trimming at V came to 7 bases and at J to 6 bases, leaving 7 bases not matched to a gene. CDR3 DNA sequence: TGCGCCAGCAAGTTCAGCGGGGAGGATACGCAGTATTTT. Translating it yields CASKFSGEDTQYF.

This sequence joins TRBV10-2 and TRBJ1-2; D ambiguous. The CDR3 sequence is 14 residues long. Trimming removed 7 bases at V and 0 bases at J, with 12 bases between. CDR1 is WSHSY and CDR2 is SAAADI in the germline V gene. The CDR3 region is CASMLGNSNYGYTF. CDR3 in DNA: TGCGCCAGCATGTTGGGCAATTCTAACTATGGCTACACCTTC.

The chain is built from TRBV30 and TRBJ1-2, with a weak D call TRBD1 (6 bases). Germline loops: CDR1 GTSNPN, CDR2 SVGIG (reference sequence). Trimming took off 5 bases at V and 8 bases at J, with 15 bases between the two ends. The CDR3 length is 12 residues. CDR3 sequence reads: CAWQQGTQGYTF. The CDR3 bases are TGTGCCTGGCAACAGGGTACACAGGGCTACACCTTC.

The rearrangement links TRBV11-1 to TRBJ1-1, with D tentatively TRBD1 (6 bases). Germline values: CDR1 SGHAT, CDR2 FQDESV (reference sequence). This CDR3 region has 16 residues. Between the trimmed V and J ends, which lost 3 bases and 0 bases, there was a span of 14 bases. The CDR3 loop is CASSLDSPTMNTEAFF. The CDR3 DNA reads TGTGCCAGCAGCTTGGACAGTCCTACCATGAACACTGAAGCTTTCTTT.

The rearrangement links TRBV11-3 to TRBJ1-6; 9 nucleotides align to TRBD1. Per the germline V gene, CDR1 is SGHNT and CDR2 is YENEEA. The CDR3 contains 16 residues. V lost 5 bases to trimming and J lost 2 bases; unmatched junction nucleotides: 4. CDR3 region: CASSTGQGTYNSPLHF. CDR3 coding DNA: TGTGCCAGCAGCACGGGACAGGGCACCTATAATTCACCCCTCCACTTT. The variable domain in full, with the rest retrieved from reference TRBV11-3 and TRBJ1-6, is EAGVVQSPRYKIIEKKQPVAFWCNPISGHNTLYWYLQNLGQGPELLIRYENEEAVDDSQLPKDRFSAERLKGVDSTLKIQPAELGDSAVYLCASSTGQGTYNSPLHFGNGTRLTVT.

V and J are TRBV30 and TRBJ2-7; the D gene is possibly TRBD2 (6 bases). This CDR3 has 13 residues. V shed 1 base and J shed 3 bases, with 10 bases lying between them. Looked up from germline, CDR1 is GTSNPN and CDR2 is SVGIG (reference sequence). CDR3 in amino acids: CAWSANGGYEQYF. The DNA for the CDR3 is TGTGCCTGGAGTGCTAACGGGGGCTACGAGCAGTACTTC.

The chain is built from TRBV19 and TRBJ2-2; TRBD1 matches at 7 bases. This CDR3 comprises 15 residues. The V and J ends lost 6 bases and 1 base, in that order; junction bases with no gene match: 5. CDR1 LNHDA and CDR2 SQIVND come from the germline V gene (reference sequence). The CDR3 DNA reads as TGTGCCAGTAGCACCGGGACAGAGAACACCGGGGAGCTGTTTTTT. Its protein is CASSTGTENTGELFF.

This chain uses TRBV10-3 with TRBJ2-5; tentatively, D is TRBD1 (6 bases). V lost 8 bases and J lost 1, with 11 bases in between. Germline lookup yields CDR1 ENHRY and CDR2 SYGVKD. The CDR3 has 13 residues. CDR3 amino acids: CAIGQGLQETQYF. The CDR3 DNA reads as TGTGCCATCGGGCAGGGGCTCCAAGAGACCCAGTACTTC.

The chain links TRBV7-8 to TRBJ1-4, with 8 bases matching TRBD1. The germline V gene encodes CDR1 SGHVS and CDR2 FQNEAQ. There are 15 residues in the CDR3. J was trimmed by 8 bases and V by 5 bases; bases with no gene match: 10. The CDR3 region has the DNA TGTGCCAGCAGCCGAGGGGGACAGGAGCGGGAAAAACTGTTTTTT. Amino acid sequence: CASSRGGQEREKLFF.

The gene calls are TRBV27 and TRBJ1-2; TRBD1 matches 7 bases. Per the germline V gene, CDR1 is MNHEY and CDR2 is SMNVEV (reference sequence). This CDR3 spans 13 amino acids. The trim removed 6 bases at V and 7 bases at J, leaving 8 bases unmatched. CDR3 bases: TGTGCCAGCAGATACGACAGGGTTGCTGGCTACACCTTC. Residues: CASRYDRVAGYTF.

The CDR3 reads CAWSVPYTGYTF. CDR3 in DNA: TGTGCCTGGAGCGTACCTTACACTGGCTACACCTTC. The V call is TRBV30, the J call TRBJ1-2; D is undetermined. Per the germline V gene, CDR1 is GTSNPN and CDR2 is SVGIG (reference sequence). This CDR3 contains 12 residues. The V and J ends lost 3 bases and 7 bases respectively, with 12 bases between them.

The chain joins TRBV5-5 to TRBJ2-1; 10 bases fit TRBD2. This CDR3 contains 13 residues. V was clipped by 4 bases and J by 11 bases; unmatched bases: 6. Germline assignment: CDR1 SGHKS and CDR2 YYEKEE (reference sequence). CDR3 residues: CASSGAGGPKQFF. CDR3 sequence (DNA): TGTGCCAGCAGCGGAGCGGGGGGGCCAAAGCAGTTCTTC.

The gene calls are TRBV6-1 and TRBJ2-7; maybe TRBD2 (5 bases). Germline lookup yields CDR1 MNHNS and CDR2 SASEGT. The V gene lost 3 bases and the J gene lost 1 base, with 19 bases spanning the gap. CDR3 length: 17 residues. The CDR3 bases are TGTGCCAGCAGTGAGTACGCCCCGGGTGGGGAGTCCTACGAGCAGTACTTC. This encodes CASSEYAPGGESYEQYF.

The chain couples TRBV9 to TRBJ2-4, with 7 bases aligning to TRBD2. Per germline, CDR1 SGDLS and CDR2 YYNGEE. J lost 3 bases, V lost 4 bases, and 7 bases had no gene match. The CDR3 has 15 residues. The CDR3 spells CASSRAGDDKNIQYF. The CDR3 bases are TGTGCCAGCAGCAGGGCGGGGGATGACAAAAACATTCAGTACTTC.